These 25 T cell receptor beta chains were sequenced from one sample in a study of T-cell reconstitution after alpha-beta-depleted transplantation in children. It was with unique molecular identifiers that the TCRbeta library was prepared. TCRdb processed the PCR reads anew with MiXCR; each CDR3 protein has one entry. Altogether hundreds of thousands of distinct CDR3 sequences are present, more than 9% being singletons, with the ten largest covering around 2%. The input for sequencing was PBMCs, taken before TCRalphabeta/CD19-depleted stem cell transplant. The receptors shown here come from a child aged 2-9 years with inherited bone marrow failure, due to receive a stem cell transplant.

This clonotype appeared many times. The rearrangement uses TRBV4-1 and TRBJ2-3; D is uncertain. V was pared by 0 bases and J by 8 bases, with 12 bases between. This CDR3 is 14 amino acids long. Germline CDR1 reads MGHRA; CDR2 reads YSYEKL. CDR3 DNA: TGCGCCAGCAGCCAAGATGAGTGGACGGGTACGCAGTATTTT. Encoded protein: CASSQDEWTGTQYF.

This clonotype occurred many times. The CDR3 DNA follows: TGCAGCGTTAAAACGGCAGCGGGAGGGCCTACATACAATGAGCAGTTCTTC. This codes for CSVKTAAGGPTYNEQFF. This chain joins TRBV29-1 and TRBJ2-1; 10 bases agree with TRBD2. The CDR3 length is 17 residues. Looked up from germline, CDR1 is SQVTM and CDR2 is ANQGSEA. The J segment lost 4 bases and the V segment lost 5 bases, leaving 14 bases of the junction unmatched.

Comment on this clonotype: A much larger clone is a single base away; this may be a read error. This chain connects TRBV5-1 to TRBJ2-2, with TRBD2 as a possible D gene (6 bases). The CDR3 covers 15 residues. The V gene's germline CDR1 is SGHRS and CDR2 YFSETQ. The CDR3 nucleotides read TGCGCCAGCATCTTGTTCGGGGGATACACCGGGGAGCTGTTTTTT. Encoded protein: CASILFGGYTGELFF.

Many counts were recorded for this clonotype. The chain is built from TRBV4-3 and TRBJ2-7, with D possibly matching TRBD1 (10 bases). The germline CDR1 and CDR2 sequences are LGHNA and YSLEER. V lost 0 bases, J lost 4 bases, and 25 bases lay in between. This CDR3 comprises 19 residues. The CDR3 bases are TGCGCCAGCAGCCAAGATCCGAGCGGGAGGACAGGGGGTTGGTACGAGCAGTACTTC. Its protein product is CASSQDPSGRTGGWYEQYF.

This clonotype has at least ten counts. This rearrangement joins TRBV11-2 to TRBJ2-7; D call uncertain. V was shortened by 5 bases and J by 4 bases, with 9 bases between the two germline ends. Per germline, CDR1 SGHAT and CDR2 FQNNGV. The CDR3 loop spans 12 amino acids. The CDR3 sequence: CASSLVEYEQYF. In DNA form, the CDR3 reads TGTGCCAGCAGCCTCGTCGAGTACGAGCAGTACTTC. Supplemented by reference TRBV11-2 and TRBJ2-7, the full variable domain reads EAGVAQSPRYKIIEKRQSVAFWCNPISGHATLYWYQQILGQGPKLLIQFQNNGVVDDSQLPKDRFSAERLKGVDSTLKIQPAKLEDSAVYLCASSLVEYEQYFGPGTRLTVT.

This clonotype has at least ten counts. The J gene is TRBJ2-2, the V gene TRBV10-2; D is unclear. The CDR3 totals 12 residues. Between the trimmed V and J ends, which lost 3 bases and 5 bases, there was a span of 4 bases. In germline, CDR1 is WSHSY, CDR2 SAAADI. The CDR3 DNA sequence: TGCGCCAGCAGTGAAAGAACCGGGGAGCTGTTTTTT. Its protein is CASSERTGELFF.

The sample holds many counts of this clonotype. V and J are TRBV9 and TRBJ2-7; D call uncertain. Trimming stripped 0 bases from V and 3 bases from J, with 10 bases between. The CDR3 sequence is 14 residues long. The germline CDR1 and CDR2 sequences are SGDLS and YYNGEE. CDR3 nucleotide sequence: TGTGCCAGCAGCGTAGACGTAGGTTACTACGAGCAGTACTTC. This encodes CASSVDVGYYEQYF.

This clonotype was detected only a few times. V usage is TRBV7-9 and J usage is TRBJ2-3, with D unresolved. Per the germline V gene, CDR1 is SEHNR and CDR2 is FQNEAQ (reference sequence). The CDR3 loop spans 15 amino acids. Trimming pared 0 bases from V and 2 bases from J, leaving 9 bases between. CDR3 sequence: CASSLALAFTDTQYF. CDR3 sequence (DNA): TGTGCCAGCAGCTTAGCCTTAGCCTTCACAGATACGCAGTATTTT.

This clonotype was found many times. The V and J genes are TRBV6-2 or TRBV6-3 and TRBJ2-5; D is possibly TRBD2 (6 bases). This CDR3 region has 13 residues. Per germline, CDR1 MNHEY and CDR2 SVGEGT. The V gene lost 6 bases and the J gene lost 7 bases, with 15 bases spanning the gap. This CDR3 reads CASSGGATGTQYF. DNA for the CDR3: TGTGCCAGCAGCGGCGGGGCCACGGGGACCCAGTACTTC.

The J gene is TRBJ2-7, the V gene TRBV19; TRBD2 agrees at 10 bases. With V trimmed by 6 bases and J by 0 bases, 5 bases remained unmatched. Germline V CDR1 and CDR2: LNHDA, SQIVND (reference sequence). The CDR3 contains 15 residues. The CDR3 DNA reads TGTGCCAGTAGCAGAACTAGCGGGGACTCCTACGAGCAGTACTTC. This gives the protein CASSRTSGDSYEQYF. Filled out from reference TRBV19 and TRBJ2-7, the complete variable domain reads DGGITQSPKYLFRKEGQNVTLSCEQNLNHDAMYWYRQDPGQGLRLIYYSQIVNDFQKGDIAEGYSVSREKKESFPLTVTSAQKNPTAFYLCASSRTSGDSYEQYFGPGTRLTVT.

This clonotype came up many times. The CDR3 here is CSASPAAGGQETQYF. The CDR3 nucleotides read TGCAGTGCTAGCCCAGCGGCGGGAGGGCAAGAGACCCAGTACTTC. J is TRBJ2-5 and V is TRBV20-1; TRBD2 matches 9 bases. Trimming at V came to 3 bases and at J to 2 bases, leaving 7 bases not matched to a gene. Per the germline V gene, CDR1 is DFQATT and CDR2 is SNEGSKA (reference sequence). The CDR3 consists of 15 residues.

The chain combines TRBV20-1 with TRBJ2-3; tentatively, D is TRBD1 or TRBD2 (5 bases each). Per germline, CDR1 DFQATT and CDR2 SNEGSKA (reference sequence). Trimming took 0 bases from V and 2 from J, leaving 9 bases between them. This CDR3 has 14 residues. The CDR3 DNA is TGCAGTGCTAGAGATATTGGGACCACAGATACGCAGTATTTT. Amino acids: CSARDIGTTDTQYF.

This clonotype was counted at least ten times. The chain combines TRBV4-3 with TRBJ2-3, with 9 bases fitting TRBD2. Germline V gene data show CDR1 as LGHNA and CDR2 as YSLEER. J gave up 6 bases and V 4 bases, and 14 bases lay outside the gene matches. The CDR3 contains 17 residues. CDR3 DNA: TGCGCCAGCAGCCTCGATCGGACTAGCGAGTTACCGGATACGCAGTATTTT. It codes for CASSLDRTSELPDTQYF.

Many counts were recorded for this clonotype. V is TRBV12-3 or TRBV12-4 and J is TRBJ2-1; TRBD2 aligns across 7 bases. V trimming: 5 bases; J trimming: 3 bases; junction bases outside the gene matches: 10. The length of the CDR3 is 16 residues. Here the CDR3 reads CASSPLAGPLYNEQFF. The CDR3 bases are TGTGCCAGCAGTCCCTTAGCGGGCCCGCTCTACAATGAGCAGTTCTTC.

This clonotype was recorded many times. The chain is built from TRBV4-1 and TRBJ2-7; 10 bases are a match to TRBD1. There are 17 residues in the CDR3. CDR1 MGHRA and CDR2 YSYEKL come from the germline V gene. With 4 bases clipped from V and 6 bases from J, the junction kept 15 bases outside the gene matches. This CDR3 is CASSLSPPGQGGREQYF. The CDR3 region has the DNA TGCGCCAGCAGCCTGAGCCCCCCCGGACAGGGGGGTCGCGAGCAGTACTTC.

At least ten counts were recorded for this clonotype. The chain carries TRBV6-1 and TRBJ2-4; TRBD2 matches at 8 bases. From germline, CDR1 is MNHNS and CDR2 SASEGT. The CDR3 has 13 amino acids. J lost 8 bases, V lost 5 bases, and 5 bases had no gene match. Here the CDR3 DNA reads TGTGCCAGCAGTCCGCGGGGGGACTACATTCAGTACTTC. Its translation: CASSPRGDYIQYF.

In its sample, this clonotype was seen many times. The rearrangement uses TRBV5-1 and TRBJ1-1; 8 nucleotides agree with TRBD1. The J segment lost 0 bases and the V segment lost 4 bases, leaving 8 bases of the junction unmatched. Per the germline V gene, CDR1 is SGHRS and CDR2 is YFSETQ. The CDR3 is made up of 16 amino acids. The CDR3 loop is CASSRHGTGMNTEAFF. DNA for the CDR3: TGCGCCAGCAGCCGACATGGGACAGGCATGAACACTGAAGCTTTCTTT.

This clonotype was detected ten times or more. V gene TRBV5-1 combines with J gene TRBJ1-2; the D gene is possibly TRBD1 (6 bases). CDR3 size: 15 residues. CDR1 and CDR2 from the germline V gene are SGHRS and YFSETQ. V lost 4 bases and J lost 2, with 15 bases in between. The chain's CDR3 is CASSQSSGQNYGYTF. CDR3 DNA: TGCGCCAGCAGCCAATCCTCGGGACAAAACTATGGCTACACCTTC.

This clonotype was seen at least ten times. The CDR3 coding sequence is TGTGCCAGCAATCAAGGGGCGGAAGAGACCCAGTACTTC. Protein product: CASNQGAEETQYF. V gene TRBV12-3 or TRBV12-4 combines with J gene TRBJ2-5, with D possibly being TRBD1 (5 bases). The CDR3 runs to 13 residues. The V end was cut by 7 bases, the J end by 3 bases, with 12 bases between.

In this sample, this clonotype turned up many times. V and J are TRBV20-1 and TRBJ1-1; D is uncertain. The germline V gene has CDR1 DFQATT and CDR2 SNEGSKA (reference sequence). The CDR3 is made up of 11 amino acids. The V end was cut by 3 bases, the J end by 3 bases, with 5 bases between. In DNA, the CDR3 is TGCAGTGCTAGCCTTTACACTGAAGCTTTCTTT. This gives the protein CSASLYTEAFF.

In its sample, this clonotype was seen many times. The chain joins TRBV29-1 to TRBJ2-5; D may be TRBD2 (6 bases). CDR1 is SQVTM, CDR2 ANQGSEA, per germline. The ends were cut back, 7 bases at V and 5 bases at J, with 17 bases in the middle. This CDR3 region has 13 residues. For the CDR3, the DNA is TGCAGCGCCATTCCCCCCGGAGGGGAGACCCAGTACTTC. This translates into CSAIPPGGETQYF.

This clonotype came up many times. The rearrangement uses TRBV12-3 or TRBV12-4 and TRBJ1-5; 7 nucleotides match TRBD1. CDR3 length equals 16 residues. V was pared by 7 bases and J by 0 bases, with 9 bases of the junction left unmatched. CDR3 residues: CASNDHRDSSNQPQHF. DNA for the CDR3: TGTGCCAGCAACGATCACCGGGACAGTAGCAATCAGCCCCAGCATTTT.

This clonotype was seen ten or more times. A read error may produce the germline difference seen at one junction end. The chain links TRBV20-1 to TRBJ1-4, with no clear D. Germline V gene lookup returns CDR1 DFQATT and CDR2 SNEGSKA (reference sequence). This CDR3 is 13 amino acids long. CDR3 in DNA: TGCAGTGCTAGTCCACAGTCAAATGAAGAACTGTTTTTT. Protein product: CSASPQSNEELFF.

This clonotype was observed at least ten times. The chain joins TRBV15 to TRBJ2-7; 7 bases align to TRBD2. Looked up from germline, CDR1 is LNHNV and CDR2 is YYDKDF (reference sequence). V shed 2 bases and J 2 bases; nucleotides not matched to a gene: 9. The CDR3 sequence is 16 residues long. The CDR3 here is CATSRSAGEVPYEQYF. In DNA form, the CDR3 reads TGTGCCACCAGCAGATCCGCGGGAGAGGTACCCTACGAGCAGTACTTC.

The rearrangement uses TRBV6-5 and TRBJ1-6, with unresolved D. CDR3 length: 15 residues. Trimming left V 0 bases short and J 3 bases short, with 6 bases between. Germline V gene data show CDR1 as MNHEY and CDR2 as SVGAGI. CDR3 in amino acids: CASSYSGDYNSPLHF. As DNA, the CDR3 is TGTGCCAGCAGTTACTCGGGCGACTATAATTCACCCCTCCACTTT.